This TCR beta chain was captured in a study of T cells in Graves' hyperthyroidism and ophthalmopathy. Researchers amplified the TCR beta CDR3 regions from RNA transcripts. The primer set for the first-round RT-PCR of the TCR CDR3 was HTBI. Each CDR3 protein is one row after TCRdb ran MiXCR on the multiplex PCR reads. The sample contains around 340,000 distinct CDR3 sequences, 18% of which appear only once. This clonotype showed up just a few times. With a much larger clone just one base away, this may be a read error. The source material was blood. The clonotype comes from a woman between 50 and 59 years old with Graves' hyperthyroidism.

CDR3 in amino acids: CASSHGETQYF. The DNA of the CDR3 is TGTGCCAGCAGCCACGGGGAGACCCAGTACTTC. V usage is TRBV6-1 and J usage is TRBJ2-5; D is unresolved. Germline values: CDR1 MNHNS, CDR2 SASEGT. Deletions cut 6 bases from V and 5 bases from J, with 7 bases between. The CDR3 length is 11 residues.